This T cell receptor (beta chain) was sequenced for a study of CD8 T cells in Susac syndrome. As for the study in general: Active disease was present in five or six of the sequenced Susac syndrome patients, whereas roughly 8 of them were in remission. Patients with Susac syndrome were therapy-naive, taking corticosteroids, with some also receiving intravenous immunoglobulin, or taking intravenous immunoglobulin alone at the time their blood was drawn.

An input of roughly 0.5 to 1 ug of RNA was subjected to reverse transcription using random hexamers. Amplification of the TCR beta CDR3 was carried out by immunoSEQ multiplex PCR, which spanned a total of 54 Vbeta and 13 Jbeta segments. One entry per CDR3 protein, called by TCRdb with MiXCR from the immunoSEQ multiplex PCR reads. The table lists 170,000 or so distinct CDR3 sequences, 90% to 97% of them singletons, with around 0.12% in the top ten. The CDR3 spans 14 residues. Germline lookup yields CDR1 DFQATT and CDR2 SNEGSKA (reference sequence). V gave up 1 base and J gave up 4 bases; unmatched junction bases: 5.

The sample taken for sequencing was CD4+ T cells from PBMCs. The source is a human donor with Susac syndrome. This chain joins TRBV20-1 and TRBJ1-2; 8 bases are a match to TRBD1. CDR3 in amino acids: CSARVQGQVYGYTF. The DNA of the CDR3 is TGCAGTGCTAGAGTCCAGGGACAGGTCTATGGCTACACCTTC.